This section outlines one TCR beta chain sequence together with its context. As yet, its antigen is unknown. The data were obtained in a study of cytomegalovirus exposure and HLA in healthy donors. Points from the study as a whole: About 87% or about 30% of the time was how often most TCR beta V segments were productive, according to an earlier analysis.

Trimming at V came to 4 bases and at J to 0 bases, leaving 4 bases not matched to a gene. In germline, CDR1 is SGHDT, CDR2 YYEEEE. The CDR3 covers 16 residues. A multiplex PCR was run with 60 Vbeta primers and 13 Jbeta primers. Measured with immunoSEQ multiplex PCR; TCRdb has only the in-frame clones, and not every one. The listing records about 60,000 clones. The specimen sequenced was PBMCs. This TCR came from a boy aged 5-17 years in good health and CMV-seronegative. This chain links TRBV5-6 with TRBJ2-7; 13 nucleotides agree with TRBD2. The CDR3 DNA sequence: TGTGCCAGCAGCGGGGGACTAGCGGGGATCTCCTACGAGCAGTACTTC. This encodes CASSGGLAGISYEQYF.